The TCR beta chain described here comes from a study of type 1 and type 2 diabetes patients (dated by TCRdb to about 2016). About the investigation overall: Recruited in China, the cohort was made up of about nine type 1 diabetes patients, a few type 2 diabetes patients and roughly six nondiabetic controls. Across the study, CD4+ and CD8+ T cells were positively selected from PBMCs by means of CD4 or CD8 MicroBeads on MACS columns. The whole study generated roughly 19,000,000 paired-end reads. The study used high-throughput sequencing to profile TCRbeta repertoires and compare individuals with type 1 diabetes, type 2 diabetes and no diabetes. Type 2 diabetes patients were included as a disease comparison group for the type 1 diabetes patients. Similar V gene usage was observed when roughly 20-cycle and roughly 25-cycle amplification were compared, suggesting similar primer efficiencies and random PCR bias. TCRbeta libraries were sequenced paired-end on Illumina HiSeq 2000 or MiSeq instruments.

The instrument was an Illumina MiSeq. Genomic DNA from sorted T cell subsets served as template for TCRbeta CDR3 amplification. The TCRbeta CDR3 region was amplified by multiplex PCR using 30 forward and 13 reverse primers. After the PCR products were purified with AMPure XP beads, a second PCR of roughly 26 cycles was run to add indices and adaptors. Before sequencing, the QIAquick Gel Extraction Kit was used to gel-purify the libraries. Per the original workflow: FLASH was used to merge paired-end reads, and IgBLAST was used to align the merged reads to IMGT V, D and J germline references. Reads with below 70% alignment identity to germline references were discarded, leaving some 10,000,000 reads study-wide. CDR3 boundaries, reading frame and productivity were assigned according to IMGT definitions. Highly-expanded clones were defined as clones at or above 1% of reads, and diversity was measured by normalized Shannon entropy. Group differences in Shannon entropy were tested with unpaired two-tailed t-tests. Using fastp at Q25 and MiXCR, TCRdb reprocessed the public reads and kept productive beta chains. Each record represents a unique CDR3 protein, reported with the most common genes and DNA among its rows. These V and J calls are TCRdb output, not the study's own analysis. Recorded for this sample are 250,000 or so distinct CDR3 sequences; approximately 50% of them occurred a single time. Of the sample, roughly 13% falls within the top ten clones.

The study at large found these results: Type 2 diabetes repertoires showed high diversity, significantly greater than type 1 diabetes repertoires in both CD4+ and CD8+ T cells. Because only a limited number of T2D and control samples were sequenced, some T1D-only HECs might also be present in more T2D or control samples. Study groups were not matched for age and gender, which possibly biased interpretation. Type 2 diabetes patients had few highly-expanded CD4+ clones, median one, accounting for a median about 4% of reads. V and J gene usage patterns of type 2 diabetes and control samples were highly correlated, averaging roughly 0.97 between samples.

This clonotype was seen just once. There is no known antigen for this receptor. Base qualities are not provided; no much larger clone lies one nucleotide away. Weak support is all one read offers. All diabetic patients met standard classification criteria for type 1 or type 2 diabetes, with glucose and C-peptide assessed by WHO-recommended methods. Donors were excluded if they had other autoimmune diseases or infections within the previous four weeks. From each participant, 9.5 to 10 milliliters of peripheral blood were collected. LymphoPrep density separation was used to isolate PBMCs. Trimmed from V: 5 bases; trimmed from J: 0 bases; junction bases lacking a gene match: 6. Spanning cysteine to phenylalanine, the CDR3 consists of 15 amino acids. Only the CDR3 part of the read is kept: 45 bases, read in frame from the first base. According to the germline V gene (reference sequence), CDR1 reads DFQATT and CDR2 reads SNEGSKA.

The rearrangement combines TRBV20-1 with TRBJ1-4; TRBD1 matches 7 bases in the middle. This receptor was taken from a man between 18 and 29 years old with type 2 diabetes. Specimen: peripheral blood mononuclear cells (PBMCs). The nucleotide sequence is given as TGCAGTGCTCCCCGGACAGGCCCAACTAATGAAAAACTGTTTTTT. Protein translation: CSAPRTGPTNEKLFF.